The clone carrying this TCR beta chain was observed a single time. What it binds is unknown. The sample originates from a study of shared clonotypes between healthy human individuals. Study-wide context: Samples came from a couple of female and a few male donors aged 18 to 49.

Study results and caveats: Sampling covered blood only; tissue repertoires likely differ. Having only a few donors restricted how much genetic and exposure-history diversity was captured.

Negatively enriched CD4+ T cells were divided by CD45RA into naive and memory. Generated by immunoSEQ multiplex PCR, the TCRdb table keeps only in-frame clones and is missing some. The data show some 360,000 clones, roughly 70% seen once. The sequence was collected from a man under 40 in good health. Sequenced material: memory CD4+ T cells sorted from blood. Subset noted: CD45RA-negative fraction.

CDR3 coding DNA: TGTGCCAGCAGCTTAGGATGGGCCGCCGGGGAGCTGTTTTTT. It translates to CASSLGWAAGELFF. The chain couples TRBV11-3 to TRBJ2-2; no clear D. The V gene's germline CDR1 is SGHNT and CDR2 YENEEA. This CDR3 has 14 amino acids. V lost 1 base and J lost 6, with 9 bases in between.